Listed below are T cell receptor beta chains from one sample, sequenced in a study of cytomegalovirus exposure and HLA in healthy donors. Produced via immunoSEQ multiplex PCR; TCRdb's table is partial and in-frame only. The data show roughly 120,000 clones, with approximately 80% seen just once and around 3.9% held by the top ten. The source material was PBMCs. All receptors come from a man aged 35 to 55 in good health and CMV-seronegative. Both conserved end residues are part of each CDR3. D genes are given only for firm matches. Only part of the rows carry a size: once, few, many, or a class if the clone is expanded.

J	V	size	D	DNA	CDR3
TRBJ1-5	TRBV19	NA	NA	TGTGCCACTAAAACACCAGGGGTGAGCAATCAGCCCCAGCATTTT	CATKTPGVSNQPQHF
TRBJ1-2	TRBV9	once	NA	TGTGCCAGCAGCGTGGCGAGGGAACGGCACTATGGCTACACCTTC	CASSVARERHYGYTF
TRBJ2-2	TRBV7-8	NA	NA	TGTGCCAGCAGCCTGACAAGGGGCGGGGAGCTGTTTTTT	CASSLTRGGELFF
TRBJ2-1	TRBV11-2	few	TRBD1	TGTGCCAGCAGCTTTGGAACAGGGGGTTACAATGAGCAGTTCTTC	CASSFGTGGYNEQFF
TRBJ2-1	TRBV4-1	NA	TRBD1	TGCGCCAGCAGCCACTTGGGACAGGGCGCCAATGAGCAGTTCTTC	CASSHLGQGANEQFF
TRBJ2-7	TRBV19	NA	NA	TGTGCCAGTAGTCCCGGACAGTTCTCCGAGCAGTACTTC	CASSPGQFSEQYF
TRBJ2-7	TRBV5-1	NA	TRBD1	TGCGCCAGCAGCTTGCAGACAGGGGGGACCTACGAGCAGTACTTC	CASSLQTGGTYEQYF
TRBJ2-1	TRBV29-1	NA	NA	TGCAGCGTTGCGCCCGACAGGAGACAACATGGGGAGCAGTTCTTC	CSVAPDRRQHGEQFF
TRBJ1-1	TRBV7-9	NA	NA	TGTGCCAGCAGCTCGAGGGAGCGGGCTTTCTTT	CASSSRERAFF
TRBJ2-7	TRBV9	NA	NA	TGTGCCAGCAGCGTAGAAGTAGGGGCGACCTACGAGCAGTACTTC	CASSVEVGATYEQYF
TRBJ1-1	TRBV7-2	NA	NA	TGTGCCAGCAGCTTAGCCCAGTACACTGAAGCTTTCTTT	CASSLAQYTEAFF
TRBJ2-1	TRBV5-1	NA	TRBD2	TGCGCCAGCAGCCCAACCATGACTAGCGGGGGGTACGGTGAGCAGTTCTTC	CASSPTMTSGGYGEQFF
TRBJ2-2	TRBV27	NA	NA	TGTGCCAGCAGTTTATGGAGCACCGGGGAGCTGTTTTTT	CASSLWSTGELFF
TRBJ1-2	TRBV29-1	NA	NA	TGCAGCGTTGAACAGGGCGGTGGCTACACCTTC	CSVEQGGGYTF
TRBJ1-1	TRBV6-1	NA	NA	TGTGCCAGCAGGATCCTAGGACAAATGGAAGCTTTCTTT	CASRILGQMEAFF
TRBJ1-2	TRBV7-9	NA	TRBD1	TGTGCCAGCAGCTTAGTGGGACAGGGACTTGACGGCTACACCTTC	CASSLVGQGLDGYTF
TRBJ2-2	TRBV15	NA	TRBD2	TGTGCCACCAGCAGAGGACGAGCGGGGGGTGTCGGGGAGCTGTTTTTT	CATSRGRAGGVGELFF
TRBJ1-1	TRBV7-6	NA	NA	TGTGCCAGCAAGCAAGGGGACACTGAAGCTTTCTTT	CASKQGDTEAFF
TRBJ2-3	TRBV9	NA	NA	TGTGCCAGCAGCGTAGTGTCCTCAGATACGCAGTATTTT	CASSVVSSDTQYF
TRBJ1-1	TRBV11-2	NA	NA	TGTGCCAGCAGCCCGGACAGTGGGGGCACTGAAGCTTTCTTT	CASSPDSGGTEAFF
TRBJ1-2	TRBV7-2	NA	NA	TGTGCCAGCAGCTTAGGCAGGGCCCAGGGGCACTATGGCTACACCTTC	CASSLGRAQGHYGYTF
TRBJ2-2	TRBV14	NA	NA	TGTGCCAGCAGCCATTGGACAGTGACCGGGGAGCTGTTTTTT	CASSHWTVTGELFF
TRBJ2-3	TRBV5-1	NA	TRBD2	TGCGCCAGCAGCTTGGCTAGCGGGGGGCCCAATACGCAGTATTTT	CASSLASGGPNTQYF
TRBJ2-1	TRBV7-9	few	NA	TGTGCCAGCATCTACGGGGGGCGCCCCTCCTACAATGAGCAGTTCTTC	CASIYGGRPSYNEQFF
TRBJ1-2	TRBV5-4	NA	NA	TGTGCCAGCAGCTTGGGGCCAAATGGCTACACCTTC	CASSLGPNGYTF
TRBJ2-3	TRBV19	NA	NA	TGTGCCAGTAGTCCTCAGGGGCCATGGGATACGCAGTATTTT	CASSPQGPWDTQYF
TRBJ1-2	TRBV28	NA	NA	TGTGCCAGCAGGACACCTACAGACTATGGCTACACCTTC	CASRTPTDYGYTF
TRBJ2-3	TRBV7-2	NA	TRBD1	TGTGCCAGCAGCACGGACAGGGTTACAGATACGCAGTATTTT	CASSTDRVTDTQYF
TRBJ1-2	TRBV29-1	few	TRBD1	TGCAGCGTTGAAGATGAGGGGGCGGGTGGCTACACCTTC	CSVEDEGAGGYTF
TRBJ2-7	TRBV7-9	NA	NA	TGTGCCAGCAGCTTAGCGCTTAACCCCGACTTGGCCCACGAGCAGTACTTC	CASSLALNPDLAHEQYF
TRBJ2-5	TRBV7-9	NA	TRBD1	TGTGCCAGCAGCTTAGGAAAGGGACAGGGGCGGGAAGAGACCCAGTACTTC	CASSLGKGQGREETQYF
TRBJ2-1	TRBV29-1	NA	NA	TGCAGCGTTCTCTATCGGGGAAAAAGCTCCTACAATGAGCAGTTCTTC	CSVLYRGKSSYNEQFF
TRBJ2-4	TRBV29-1	NA	TRBD1	TGCAGCGTAAAACCCGGGACAGGGACCTACCTAGCCAAAAACATTCAGTACTTC	CSVKPGTGTYLAKNIQYF
TRBJ1-5	TRBV6-5	NA	TRBD1	TGTGCCAGCAGTTACTCGGGGACAGCGAGCAATCAGCCCCAGCATTTT	CASSYSGTASNQPQHF
TRBJ1-2	TRBV2	NA	NA	TGTGCCAGCAGAGATAACCCCCTAGGTAGCTACACCTTC	CASRDNPLGSYTF
TRBJ2-7	TRBV7-9	NA	NA	TGTGCCAGCAGCTCTCTAGGCTACGAGCAGTACTTC	CASSSLGYEQYF
TRBJ1-6	TRBV27	few	TRBD1	TGTGCCACCTCCGGGACAGGTATAACGCCCCTCCACTTT	CATSGTGITPLHF
TRBJ1-5	TRBV9	NA	NA	TGTGCCAGCAGCGAGGAGCCGTATCAGCCCCAGCATTTT	CASSEEPYQPQHF
TRBJ2-5	TRBV5-1	NA	NA	TGCGCCAGCAGCTTGGACCGGGAGACCCAGTACTTC	CASSLDRETQYF
TRBJ1-3	TRBV7-2	few	TRBD1	TGTGCCAGCAGCCGCGGATTACTAGGACAGGGCGCCGGAAACACCATATATTTT	CASSRGLLGQGAGNTIYF
TRBJ1-2	TRBV6-1	NA	NA	TGTGCCAGCAGGCAGGGGCTTCGGGGCTACACCTTC	CASRQGLRGYTF